The 22 T cell receptor beta chains given below trace back to one sample, sequenced in a study of cytomegalovirus exposure and HLA in healthy donors. PCR used 60 Vbeta primers and 13 Jbeta primers. Sequencing used immunoSEQ multiplex PCR; TCRdb keeps in-frame clones, though not all of them. This table lists 150,000 to 200,000 clones. The sample consisted of PBMCs. Receptors originate from a woman between 18 and 29 years old in good health and CMV-seropositive.

This chain joins TRBV13 and TRBJ2-3; D may be TRBD2 (5 bases). The CDR3 totals 18 residues. V was trimmed by 1 base and J by 0 bases, leaving 17 bases between them. The V gene's germline CDR1 is PRHDT and CDR2 FYEKMQ (reference sequence). The CDR3 region is CASSLVSSKWTSTDTQYF. The DNA of the CDR3 is TGTGCCAGCAGCTTAGTGTCTTCCAAGTGGACTAGCACAGATACGCAGTATTTT.

The chain uses TRBV6-6 and TRBJ2-3; 11 bases line up with TRBD1. CDR1 and CDR2 from the germline V gene are MNHNY and SVGAGI (reference sequence). The ends lost 0 bases at V and 4 bases at J; junction bases unmatched: 3. This CDR3 has 16 residues. The CDR3 DNA reads TGTGCCAGCAGTTACTCAGGACAGGGGGCATCAGATACGCAGTATTTT. Translation: CASSYSGQGASDTQYF.

The chain's CDR3 is CASSLRSSTDTQYF. In nucleotides, the CDR3 is TGCGCCAGCAGCTTACGGTCTAGCACAGATACGCAGTATTTT. This chain uses TRBV5-1 with TRBJ2-3; D uncertain. This CDR3 comprises 14 residues. The V end lost 2 bases, the J end lost 0 bases, and 7 bases lay between the germline ends. Per the germline V gene, CDR1 is SGHRS and CDR2 is YFSETQ.

The V and J genes are TRBV9 and TRBJ1-2; 10 positions agree with TRBD1. This CDR3 is 16 amino acids long. Germline trimming cut 1 base from V and 7 bases from J; bases unmatched to any gene: 10. The germline CDR1 and CDR2 sequences are SGDLS and YYNGEE. This CDR3 is CASSVSSGTGDGGYTF. CDR3 nucleotide sequence: TGTGCCAGCAGCGTATCTTCCGGGACAGGGGACGGTGGCTACACCTTC.

The chain couples TRBV7-9 to TRBJ1-1, with D possibly TRBD1 on 5 matching bases. Trimming cost V 3 bases and J 3 bases, with 11 bases left between them. This CDR3 is 14 amino acids long. CDR1 is SEHNR, CDR2 FQNEAQ, per germline (reference sequence). CDR3 bases: TGTGCCAGCAGCTTGCCGGGGGGGGACACTGAAGCTTTCTTT. This sequence encodes CASSLPGGDTEAFF.

J is TRBJ2-3 and V is TRBV9, with D tentatively TRBD1 (6 bases). CDR1 is SGDLS and CDR2 is YYNGEE in the germline V gene. CDR3 length: 15 amino acids. V lost 0 bases, J lost 1 base, and 9 bases lay in between. In DNA form, the CDR3 reads TGTGCCAGCAGCGTAGCTGAGGGGGGCACAGATACGCAGTATTTT. Its protein is CASSVAEGGTDTQYF.

The CDR3 nucleotides read TGTGCCAGCAGTTACTCGTCAGGGAAAGAGACCCAGTACTTC. Translated: CASSYSSGKETQYF. The rearrangement links TRBV6-6 to TRBJ2-5; a possible D gene is TRBD1 (5 bases). Germline CDR1 MNHNY, CDR2 SVGAGI (reference sequence). V was trimmed by 0 bases and J by 3 bases, leaving 8 bases between them. The CDR3 has 14 amino acids.

CDR3 DNA: TGCGCCAGCAGCCAAGTTGTAGAGGGTCCGAGCGAGCAGTACTTC. This encodes CASSQVVEGPSEQYF. The V and J genes are TRBV4-1 and TRBJ2-7, with a tentative D call TRBD2 (5 bases). Deletions cut 1 base from V and 6 bases from J, with 16 bases between. Per germline, CDR1 MGHRA and CDR2 YSYEKL. CDR3 length: 15 residues.

This chain uses TRBV1 with TRBJ1-2; TRBD1, the table's D call, was not compared with the DNA. TRBV1 is shown as a pseudogene. CDR3 size: 14 residues. CDR3 region: CTSSKGQGLWGYTF. The DNA for the CDR3 is TGCACCAGCAGCAAAGGACAGGGGTTATGGGGCTACACCTTC.

The rearrangement uses TRBV18 and TRBJ2-5; D remains ambiguous. The V gene lost 3 bases and the J gene lost 2 bases, with 7 bases spanning the gap. The CDR3 has 13 residues. The V gene's germline CDR1 is KGHSH and CDR2 LQKENI. The CDR3 region is CASSPPDQETQYF. Written as DNA, the CDR3 is TGTGCCAGCTCACCCCCAGATCAAGAGACCCAGTACTTC.

The chain combines TRBV6-5 with TRBJ1-1; D remains ambiguous. The CDR3 length is 14 residues. Trimming cost V 2 bases and J 5 bases, with 12 bases left between them. Germline V gives CDR1 MNHEY, CDR2 SVGAGI. CDR3 bases: TGTGCCAGCAGTTACGACCAGCGGCTTACTGAAGCTTTCTTT. Its translation is CASSYDQRLTEAFF.

The V and J genes are TRBV7-9 and TRBJ1-3; D may be TRBD1 (6 bases). The germline V gene has CDR1 SEHNR and CDR2 FQNEAQ (reference sequence). The CDR3 is made up of 15 amino acids. V was clipped by 2 bases and J by 4 bases, with 12 bases between them. In DNA, the CDR3 is TGTGCCAGCAGCTTACAGGACAGCCGAGGAAACACCATATATTTT. It codes for CASSLQDSRGNTIYF.

V gene TRBV6-5 combines with J gene TRBJ1-1; D not resolved. The CDR3 extends over 13 amino acids. CDR1 is MNHEY, CDR2 SVGAGI, per germline. Trimming took off 3 bases at V and 4 bases at J, with 9 bases between the two ends. The CDR3 sequence is CASSYGPGTEAFF. CDR3 in DNA: TGTGCCAGCAGTTATGGTCCAGGCACTGAAGCTTTCTTT.

This CDR3 is CASSSWDRGGRTDTQYF. CDR3 coding DNA: TGTGCCAGCAGTTCTTGGGACAGGGGGGGTCGCACAGATACGCAGTATTTT. The V and J genes are TRBV27 and TRBJ2-3; 11 bases map to TRBD1. Per the germline V gene, CDR1 is MNHEY and CDR2 is SMNVEV (reference sequence). V trimming: 4 bases; J trimming: 1 base; junction bases outside the gene matches: 7. CDR3 length: 17 residues.

V usage is TRBV11-2 and J usage is TRBJ2-1; D perhaps matches TRBD2 (5 bases). V dropped 1 base and J dropped 4 bases, with 14 bases sitting between them. The CDR3 totals 16 residues. The germline gives CDR1 SGHAT, CDR2 FQNNGV. The chain's CDR3 is CASSLAPQRKYNEQFF. CDR3 DNA sequence: TGTGCCAGCAGCTTAGCACCCCAGCGGAAGTACAATGAGCAGTTCTTC.

V is TRBV7-9 and J is TRBJ1-1, with 10 bases aligning to TRBD1. With 6 bases clipped from V and 3 bases from J, the junction kept 4 bases outside the gene matches. In germline, CDR1 is SEHNR, CDR2 FQNEAQ (reference sequence). The CDR3 spans 14 residues. As DNA, the CDR3 is TGTGCCAGCAGAGCCGGGACAGGGGACACTGAAGCTTTCTTT. Protein product: CASRAGTGDTEAFF.

The CDR3 nucleotides read TGTGCCAGCAGTTACTCCCGGGGAGCCCTGAACACTGAAGCTTTCTTT. Protein: CASSYSRGALNTEAFF. This rearrangement joins TRBV6-5 to TRBJ1-1; D unresolved. The CDR3 is 16 residues long. Trimming shortened V by 0 bases and J by 0 bases, and 11 bases separated the two germline ends. The V gene's germline CDR1 is MNHEY and CDR2 SVGAGI.

V and J are TRBV19 and TRBJ2-3, with D unresolved. V shed 3 bases and J shed 4 bases, with 11 bases lying between them. The germline V gene encodes CDR1 LNHDA and CDR2 SQIVND (reference sequence). The CDR3 loop spans 14 amino acids. The CDR3: CASSIARGADTQYF. CDR3 sequence (DNA): TGTGCCAGTAGTATCGCGCGCGGCGCAGATACGCAGTATTTT.

This chain joins TRBV5-4 and TRBJ1-2, with D perhaps TRBD1 (5 bases). Per germline, CDR1 SGHNT and CDR2 YYREEE (reference sequence). This CDR3 is built from 17 residues. Trimming took off 3 bases at V and 0 bases at J, with 18 bases between the two ends. The CDR3 sequence is CASSSPEDGQANYGYTF. The DNA of the CDR3 is TGTGCCAGCAGCTCACCCGAAGACGGACAAGCTAACTATGGCTACACCTTC.

The rearrangement links TRBV10-3 to TRBJ1-1; 10 bases line up with TRBD1. The junction had 8 bases not matched to a gene; V was cut back by 6 bases and J by 10 bases. Germline V CDR1 and CDR2: ENHRY, SYGVKD. CDR3 length: 13 amino acids. The CDR3 DNA reads as TGTGCCATCAGCCGACAGGGGGCGCGATCAGCTTTCTTT. This codes for CAISRQGARSAFF.

This chain uses TRBV18 with TRBJ2-1; 12 nucleotides agree with TRBD2. Germline CDR1 KGHSH, CDR2 LQKENI. Trimming cost V 1 base and J 3 bases; bases outside gene matches: 7. The length of the CDR3 is 18 residues. This CDR3 is CASSPLGLAGGDYNEQFF. CDR3 nucleotide sequence: TGTGCCAGCTCACCACTGGGGCTAGCGGGAGGGGACTACAATGAGCAGTTCTTC.

CDR3 coding DNA: TGTGCCAGCAGCCTGGCCATGGAGGGGATCATCACTGAAGCTTTCTTT. Its translation: CASSLAMEGIITEAFF. The chain combines TRBV5-6 with TRBJ1-1; possibly TRBD1 for D (5 bases). V was shortened by 4 bases and J by 4 bases, with 20 bases between the two germline ends. CDR3 length: 16 amino acids. CDR1 and CDR2 from the germline V gene are SGHDT and YYEEEE.